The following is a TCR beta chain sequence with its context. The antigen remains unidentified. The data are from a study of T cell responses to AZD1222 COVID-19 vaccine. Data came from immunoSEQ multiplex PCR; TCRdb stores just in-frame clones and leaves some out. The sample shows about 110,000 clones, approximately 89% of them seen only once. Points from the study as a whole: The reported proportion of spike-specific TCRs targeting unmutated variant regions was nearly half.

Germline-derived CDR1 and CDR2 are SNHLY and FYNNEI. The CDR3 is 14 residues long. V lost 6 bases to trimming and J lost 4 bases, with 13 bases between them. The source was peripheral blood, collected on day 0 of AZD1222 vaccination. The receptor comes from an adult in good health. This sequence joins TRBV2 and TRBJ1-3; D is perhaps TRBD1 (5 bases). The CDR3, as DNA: TGTGCCAGCAGGATGACAGAGGCCGGAAACACCATATATTTT. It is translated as CASRMTEAGNTIYF.